The 25 T cell receptor beta chains presented below share a single source sample, sequenced in a study of shared clonotypes between healthy human individuals. Profiling relied on immunoSEQ multiplex PCR, and the TCRdb table lists in-frame clones only, not all of them. This sample has about 580,000 clones; 95% to 98% occur once, and the top ten carry 0.3% to 0.35%. In the naive CD8 group, cells lacked CD45RO and were positively selected for CCR7, so terminally differentiated effector memory CD45RA+ cells were left out. The specimen was naive CD8+ T cells sorted from blood. These receptors came from a man aged 25-45 years in good health.

J is TRBJ2-5 and V is TRBV29-1; TRBD1 matches 7 bases. The CDR3 covers 13 residues. In germline, CDR1 is SQVTM, CDR2 ANQGSEA. V lost 7 bases, J lost 4 bases, and 9 bases stayed unmatched. The CDR3 DNA reads TGCAGCGCGACAGGGACCTGGGGAGAGACCCAGTACTTC. Protein product: CSATGTWGETQYF. Based on the CDR3 plus reference TRBV29-1 and TRBJ2-5, the full variable domain is SAVISQKPSRDICQRGTSLTIQCQVDSQVTMMFWYRQQPGQSLTLIATANQGSEATYESGFVIDKFPISRPNLTFSTLTVSNMSPEDSSIYLCSATGTWGETQYFGPGTRLLVL.

The J gene is TRBJ2-7, the V gene TRBV28; 8 positions match TRBD1. Per the germline V gene, CDR1 is MDHEN and CDR2 is SYDVKM. V lost 2 bases to trimming and J lost 6 bases; unmatched junction nucleotides: 12. The length of the CDR3 is 16 residues. This chain's CDR3 is CASSLGQGATEIEQYF. CDR3 nucleotide sequence: TGTGCCAGCAGTTTAGGGCAGGGGGCTACGGAGATCGAGCAGTACTTC.

In this sample, this clone turned up once. This chain links TRBV11-2 with TRBJ2-2; no definite D call. V was shortened by 3 bases and J by 10 bases, with 3 bases between the two germline ends. The CDR3 has 10 amino acids. CDR1 and CDR2 from the germline V gene are SGHAT and FQNNGV. Here the CDR3 DNA reads TGTGCCAGCAGCTTCGTGGAGCTGTTTTTT. Protein: CASSFVELFF. Supplemented by reference TRBV11-2 and TRBJ2-2, the full variable domain reads EAGVAQSPRYKIIEKRQSVAFWCNPISGHATLYWYQQILGQGPKLLIQFQNNGVVDDSQLPKDRFSAERLKGVDSTLKIQPAKLEDSAVYLCASSFVELFFGEGSRLTVL.

The genes are TRBV7-9 and TRBJ2-1; tentatively, D is TRBD2 (5 bases). Per germline, CDR1 SEHNR and CDR2 FQNEAQ (reference sequence). The CDR3 contains 15 residues. V lost 0 bases to trimming and J lost 4 bases, with 10 bases between them. The CDR3 DNA is TGTGCCAGCAGCTTAGCTATCGGGATATACAATGAGCAGTTCTTC. Residues: CASSLAIGIYNEQFF.

This chain connects TRBV5-4 to TRBJ2-7; 9 bases align to TRBD1. Germline CDR1 and CDR2: SGHNT and YYREEE (reference sequence). The V segment lost 1 base and the J segment 6 bases; nucleotides outside the gene matches: 8. The CDR3 has 15 residues. CDR3 in DNA: TGTGCCAGCAGCTTGTTACAGGGGGCGCTTGCCGAGCAGTACTTC. Protein product: CASSLLQGALAEQYF.

The genes are TRBV2 and TRBJ2-4; 13 nucleotides align to TRBD2. CDR3 length equals 18 residues. Germline CDR1 reads SNHLY; CDR2 reads FYNNEI. The trim removed 4 bases at V and 1 base at J, leaving 7 bases unmatched. For the CDR3, the DNA is TGTGCCAGCAGTGTATCACTAGCGGGAGGGCCGGCCAAAAACATTCAGTACTTC. Residues: CASSVSLAGGPAKNIQYF.

The rearrangement uses TRBV27 and TRBJ2-1; the match to TRBD1 covers 8 bases. J gave up 6 bases and V 3 bases, and 7 bases lay outside the gene matches. The CDR3 has 15 residues. Germline-derived CDR1 and CDR2 are MNHEY and SMNVEV (reference sequence). In DNA, the CDR3 is TGTGCCAGCAGTTTCTCCCCGACAGGGGTCAATGAGCAGTTCTTC. Translating it yields CASSFSPTGVNEQFF.

The chain joins TRBV29-1 to TRBJ2-7; D perhaps matches TRBD2 (5 bases). CDR1 SQVTM and CDR2 ANQGSEA come from the germline V gene. The V and J ends lost 4 bases and 0 bases respectively, with 16 bases between them. This CDR3 has 15 residues. The CDR3 sequence: CSVVHWVGSSYEQYF. Written as DNA, the CDR3 is TGCAGCGTTGTGCACTGGGTGGGGAGCTCCTACGAGCAGTACTTC.

The J gene is TRBJ2-1, the V gene TRBV7-9; 7 bases line up with TRBD2. J gave up 7 bases and V 5 bases, and 11 bases lay outside the gene matches. The CDR3 runs 15 residues. Germline V gene lookup returns CDR1 SEHNR and CDR2 FQNEAQ (reference sequence). CDR3 in DNA: TGTGCCAGCAGCCCACTGATCTGGGGGGGGAATGAGCAGTTCTTC. Translated, it gives CASSPLIWGGNEQFF.

This chain uses TRBV7-9 with TRBJ2-3; 8 bases map to TRBD2. V was pared by 7 bases and J by 2 bases, with 11 bases of the junction left unmatched. CDR3 length: 16 amino acids. The V gene's germline CDR1 is SEHNR and CDR2 FQNEAQ (reference sequence). CDR3 coding DNA: TGTGCCAGCATGGTCTTGGCTAGCGGGCACACAGATACGCAGTATTTT. This gives the protein CASMVLASGHTDTQYF.

The chain is built from TRBV11-2 and TRBJ2-5; the D gene is possibly TRBD1 (5 bases). Germline loops: CDR1 SGHAT, CDR2 FQNNGV. The CDR3 runs 13 residues. V shed 3 bases and J shed 4 bases, with 9 bases lying between them. The CDR3 DNA sequence: TGTGCCAGCAGCTTTTATACAGGAGAGACCCAGTACTTC. This translates into CASSFYTGETQYF.

The chain recombines TRBV27 with TRBJ1-2; D unclear. The CDR3 extends over 13 amino acids. The germline V gene has CDR1 MNHEY and CDR2 SMNVEV (reference sequence). The germline V and J ends were trimmed by 3 bases and 3 bases, with 8 bases remaining between them. The DNA of the CDR3 is TGTGCCAGCAGTTTGCATGGGGACTATGGCTACACCTTC. This sequence encodes CASSLHGDYGYTF.

The chain couples TRBV7-6 to TRBJ2-7; a weak D match, TRBD2 (6 bases). V was shortened by 4 bases and J by 2 bases, with 9 bases between the two germline ends. Per the germline V gene, CDR1 is SGHVS and CDR2 is FNYEAQ. This CDR3 spans 13 amino acids. CDR3 sequence (DNA): TGTGCCAGCAGCTGGAGGGCCACCTACGAGCAGTACTTC. It specifies CASSWRATYEQYF.

The CDR3, as DNA: TGTGCCAGCAGCTTAGGACTAGCGTACAATGAGCAGTTCTTC. Translating gives CASSLGLAYNEQFF. V is TRBV7-6 and J is TRBJ2-1, with TRBD2 matching 8 bases. Trimming removed 1 base from V and 4 bases from J; junction bases left unmatched: 0. The CDR3 length is 14 residues. Germline V CDR1 and CDR2: SGHVS, FNYEAQ.

The chain links TRBV5-4 to TRBJ2-7, with 9 nucleotides matching TRBD2. The CDR3 spans 19 residues. Germline V gene sequence: CDR1 SGHNT, CDR2 YYREEE (reference sequence). V lost 0 bases and J lost 2; bases outside the gene matches: 15. The CDR3 protein is CASSLALGAGGEATYEQYF. CDR3 nucleotide sequence: TGTGCCAGCAGCTTGGCCCTAGGAGCGGGAGGTGAAGCAACCTACGAGCAGTACTTC.

This chain links TRBV5-3 with TRBJ1-5, with a tentative D call TRBD1 (5 bases). TRBV5-3 is an ORF, with its function uncertain. V shed 8 bases and J shed 1 base, with 16 bases lying between them. The CDR3 spans 15 residues. This CDR3 reads CARTHRQSSNQPQHF. CDR3 in DNA: TGTGCCAGGACCCATAGACAGTCGAGCAATCAGCCCCAGCATTTT.

Points on this clone: The same CDR3 also results from other DNA sequences found in this sample. J is TRBJ2-7 and V is TRBV27; D is uncertain. This CDR3 has 13 amino acids. V was clipped by 2 bases and J by 0 bases, with 5 bases between them. The germline gives CDR1 MNHEY, CDR2 SMNVEV (reference sequence). CDR3 in DNA: TGTGCCAGCAGTTTAGCTTTCTCCTACGAGCAGTACTTC. Its protein is CASSLAFSYEQYF.

The chain couples TRBV27 to TRBJ1-2; 7 positions match TRBD1. Losses at the gene ends were 0 bases for V and 7 bases for J; bases not matched to a gene: 11. Germline V gene data show CDR1 as MNHEY and CDR2 as SMNVEV (reference sequence). This CDR3 spans 16 amino acids. The CDR3 nucleotides read TGTGCCAGCAGTTTATCGATCGCAGGGGGTCCAGGTGGCTACACCTTC. This sequence encodes CASSLSIAGGPGGYTF.

V usage is TRBV7-9 and J usage is TRBJ1-5; the D gene is possibly TRBD1 (6 bases). The V and J ends lost 5 bases and 4 bases respectively, with 9 bases between them. This CDR3 spans 13 amino acids. Germline assignment: CDR1 SEHNR and CDR2 FQNEAQ (reference sequence). CDR3 DNA: TGTGCCAGCAGCGCACAGGGTAATCAGCCCCAGCATTTT. This translates into CASSAQGNQPQHF. Full variable domain (missing parts from reference TRBV7-9 and TRBJ1-5): DTGVSQNPRHKITKRGQNVTFRCDPISEHNRLYWYRQTLGQGPEFLTYFQNEAQLEKSRLLSDRFSAERPKGSFSTLEIQRTEQGDSAMYLCASSAQGNQPQHFGDGTRLSIL.

This chain links TRBV2 with TRBJ1-4; 9 nucleotides match TRBD1. The CDR3 has 18 amino acids. The germline CDR1 and CDR2 sequences are SNHLY and FYNNEI. Unmatched junction bases numbered 9, after V lost 3 bases and J lost 1 base. CDR3 region: CASSEIGTGLLTNEKLFF. As DNA, the CDR3 is TGTGCCAGCAGTGAGATCGGGACAGGGTTGTTAACTAATGAAAAACTGTTTTTT.

V gene TRBV18 combines with J gene TRBJ1-2; 7 bases agree with TRBD1. Unmatched junction bases numbered 16, after V lost 8 bases and J lost 4 bases. Germline V CDR1 and CDR2: KGHSH, LQKENI. The CDR3 sequence is 16 residues long. The CDR3 loop is CASDGTVETLGYGYTF. CDR3 DNA: TGTGCCAGCGACGGGACAGTAGAGACCTTGGGCTATGGCTACACCTTC.

With regard to this clone: The same CDR3 arises from other DNA sequences in this sample as well. This chain uses TRBV5-6 with TRBJ2-7; no reliable D call. Germline CDR1 and CDR2: SGHDT and YYEEEE. The CDR3 is made up of 13 amino acids. V was trimmed by 0 bases and J by 2 bases, leaving 6 bases between them. As DNA, the CDR3 is TGTGCCAGCAGCTTGGGGCGGACCTACGAGCAGTACTTC. It codes for CASSLGRTYEQYF.

On this clone: This CDR3 is also generated by other DNA sequences in the sample. This chain connects TRBV5-1 to TRBJ2-7, with 7 positions matching TRBD1. The CDR3 contains 14 residues. V shed 2 bases, J shed 0 bases, and the junction held 2 bases outside the gene matches. The germline V gene encodes CDR1 SGHRS and CDR2 YFSETQ. The CDR3 protein is CASSFRTGSYEQYF. The CDR3, as DNA: TGCGCCAGCAGCTTCCGGACAGGCTCCTACGAGCAGTACTTC. The variable domain in full, completed from reference TRBV5-1 and TRBJ2-7, reads KAGVTQTPRYLIKTRGQQVTLSCSPISGHRSVSWYQQTPGQGLQFLFEYFSETQRNKGNFPGRFSGRQFSNSRSEMNVSTLELGDSALYLCASSFRTGSYEQYFGPGTRLTVT.

The gene calls are TRBV10-1 and TRBJ2-5; no reliable D call. The CDR3 extends over 12 amino acids. The germline V and J ends were trimmed by 8 bases and 7 bases, with 14 bases remaining between them. In germline, CDR1 is WNHNN, CDR2 SYGVQD (reference sequence). This chain's CDR3 is CASGDQSGTQYF. The CDR3 bases are TGCGCCAGCGGAGACCAATCAGGGACCCAGTACTTC.

The chain recombines TRBV11-2 with TRBJ2-4, with 11 positions matching TRBD1. The V and J ends lost 5 bases and 7 bases, in that order; junction bases with no gene match: 4. The CDR3 sequence is 14 residues long. Looked up from germline, CDR1 is SGHAT and CDR2 is FQNNGV. The CDR3 coding sequence is TGTGCCAGCAGCCCCCGGGACAGGGGGAACATTCAGTACTTC. It is translated as CASSPRDRGNIQYF.